One sample yielded the 26 T cell receptor beta chains listed below, sequenced in a study of cytomegalovirus exposure and HLA in healthy donors (dated by TCRdb to about 2017). Library creation used the immunoSEQ multiplex PCR assay. A mixture of 60 forward primers for TCR Vbeta segments and 13 reverse primers for TCR Jbeta segments was used in the multiplex PCR. Held by TCRdb, this immuneACCESS table contains in-frame sequences only and omits some clones. Under half of the omission traces to an unresolved V gene where checked; the cause of the rest is unknown. This sample holds roughly 220,000 clones; about two thirds were observed only once. The ten largest clones represent less than 3% of the sample. Material for sequencing was PBMCs. These receptors all come from a man between 40 and 49 years old in good health and CMV-seropositive.

Notes on this clone: A junction boundary mismatches the germline segment, possibly from a read error. The gene calls are TRBV29-1 and TRBJ2-5; the match to TRBD1 covers 8 bases. The V gene's germline CDR1 is SQVTM and CDR2 ANQGSEA. The CDR3 runs 13 residues. The chain's CDR3 is CSVEPTQGGRPDF. CDR3 nucleotides: TGCAGCGTTGAACCCACACAGGGGGGCAGACCGGACTTC. Full variable domain (outside the CDR3, taken from reference TRBV29-1 and TRBJ2-5): SAVISQKPSRDICQRGTSLTIQCQVDSQVTMMFWYRQQPGQSLTLIATANQGSEATYESGFVIDKFPISRPNLTFSTLTVSNMSPEDSSIYLCSVEPTQGGRPDFGPGTRLLVL.

The CDR3 here is CASRWTGESYEQYF. DNA for the CDR3: TGCGCCAGCAGATGGACAGGGGAGTCCTACGAGCAGTACTTC. The gene calls are TRBV10-2 and TRBJ2-7, with 9 bases lining up with TRBD1. Unmatched junction bases numbered 4, after V lost 6 bases and J lost 1 base. This CDR3 has 14 residues. CDR1 WSHSY and CDR2 SAAADI come from the germline V gene.

The rearrangement joins TRBV7-9 to TRBJ2-5, with D possibly being TRBD1 (7 bases). The CDR3 covers 13 residues. Trimming left V 11 bases short and J 5 bases short, with 18 bases between. Germline assignment: CDR1 SEHNR and CDR2 FQNEAQ (reference sequence). CDR3 DNA sequence: TGTGCCGGCCAGGGGGGCCCGTGGGAGACCCAGTACTTC. Protein: CAGQGGPWETQYF.

The chain recombines TRBV7-9 with TRBJ1-2; D is possibly TRBD1 (5 bases). There are 12 residues in the CDR3. CDR1 is SEHNR, CDR2 FQNEAQ, per germline (reference sequence). The V and J ends lost 4 bases and 8 bases respectively, with 11 bases between them. The CDR3 is CASSSQGYGYTF. In DNA, the CDR3 is TGTGCCAGCAGCTCCCAGGGATACGGCTACACCTTC.

CDR3 nucleotide sequence: TGTGCCAGCAGCGATAGCGGGGGGCCTAGGGATACGCAGTATTTT. Its translation: CASSDSGGPRDTQYF. This chain uses TRBV5-4 with TRBJ2-3; 10 bases line up with TRBD2. The trim removed 4 bases at V and 6 bases at J, leaving 8 bases unmatched. There are 15 residues in the CDR3. Germline CDR1 reads SGHNT; CDR2 reads YYREEE (reference sequence).

The genes are TRBV6-1 and TRBJ1-2, with 9 bases lining up with TRBD1. Germline assignment: CDR1 MNHNS and CDR2 SASEGT. CDR3 length: 15 amino acids. V dropped 11 bases and J dropped 2; count of bases not matched to a gene: 12. CDR3 in amino acids: CADRGEDRPNYGYTF. The CDR3 DNA reads as TGTGCCGACAGGGGGGAGGACAGACCCAACTATGGCTACACCTTC.

The rearrangement uses TRBV27 and TRBJ1-1; D possibly corresponds to TRBD1 (6 bases). The V end was cut by 5 bases, the J end by 3 bases, with 13 bases between. The CDR3 is 14 amino acids. Germline CDR1 reads MNHEY; CDR2 reads SMNVEV (reference sequence). This chain's CDR3 is CASSPRRGYTEAFF. In DNA form, the CDR3 reads TGTGCCAGCAGTCCCCGAAGGGGGTACACTGAAGCTTTCTTT.

The chain links TRBV11-2 to TRBJ1-1; 11 positions agree with TRBD1. V dropped 5 bases and J dropped 11; count of bases not matched to a gene: 13. Germline CDR1 and CDR2: SGHAT and FQNNGV. The CDR3 spans 15 residues. The CDR3 nucleotides read TGTGCCAGCAGCCCTGATCCCGGGACAGGGGGTATGGCTTTCTTT. It specifies CASSPDPGTGGMAFF. The full variable domain, its missing parts supplied by reference TRBV11-2 and TRBJ1-1, is EAGVAQSPRYKIIEKRQSVAFWCNPISGHATLYWYQQILGQGPKLLIQFQNNGVVDDSQLPKDRFSAERLKGVDSTLKIQPAKLEDSAVYLCASSPDPGTGGMAFFGQGTRLTVV.

This sequence joins TRBV19 and TRBJ1-5; 7 bases fit TRBD1. CDR1 and CDR2 (germline): LNHDA, SQIVND (reference sequence). The CDR3 spans 18 residues. The ends lost 3 bases at V and 1 base at J; junction bases unmatched: 12. The CDR3 nucleotides read TGTGCCAGTAGTATTTCGTGGACAGGTTTGAGGAGCAATCAGCCCCAGCATTTT. Translated: CASSISWTGLRSNQPQHF.

As DNA, the CDR3 is TGTGCCAGCAGCCTCGGACAGGCCCCCTATGGCTACACCTTC. It specifies CASSLGQAPYGYTF. J is TRBJ1-2 and V is TRBV6-6; 7 bases are a match to TRBD1. Unmatched junction bases numbered 8, after V lost 6 bases and J lost 4 bases. CDR1 is MNHNY and CDR2 is SVGAGI in the germline V gene (reference sequence). The CDR3 is 14 residues long.

The genes are TRBV10-3 and TRBJ1-2; 9 positions agree with TRBD1. The ends lost 7 bases at V and 6 bases at J; junction bases unmatched: 6. The CDR3 is made up of 13 amino acids. Germline V gives CDR1 ENHRY, CDR2 SYGVKD. CDR3 protein: CAITGDREHGYTF. CDR3 coding DNA: TGTGCCATCACTGGGGACAGGGAGCATGGCTACACCTTC.

The chain is built from TRBV28 and TRBJ2-1; TRBD2 might be the D (6 bases). V lost 6 bases, J lost 5 bases, and 14 bases lay in between. Germline values: CDR1 MDHEN, CDR2 SYDVKM. The CDR3 sequence is 14 residues long. The CDR3 reads CASSYAGGNNEQFF. The CDR3 DNA is TGTGCCAGCAGCTACGCAGGAGGGAACAATGAGCAGTTCTTC.

This chain links TRBV2 with TRBJ2-1; 9 nucleotides agree with TRBD1. The length of the CDR3 is 13 residues. Germline CDR1 and CDR2: SNHLY and FYNNEI. V lost 6 bases, J lost 10 bases, and 7 bases stayed unmatched. CDR3 sequence reads: CASSAADRGEQFF. The CDR3 DNA is TGTGCCAGCAGCGCGGCGGACAGGGGAGAGCAGTTCTTC.

The chain carries TRBV7-9 and TRBJ2-3; 11 bases line up with TRBD2. The CDR3 has 17 residues. Trimming took 2 bases from V and 4 from J; bases not matched to a gene: 8. Germline values: CDR1 SEHNR, CDR2 FQNEAQ (reference sequence). The CDR3 reads CASSLRGLAVFPDTQYF. The CDR3 region has the DNA TGTGCCAGCAGCTTACGGGGACTAGCGGTATTCCCAGATACGCAGTATTTT.

J is TRBJ1-4 and V is TRBV15; 8 bases align to TRBD1. CDR1 is LNHNV, CDR2 YYDKDF, per germline (reference sequence). The trim removed 8 bases at V and 3 bases at J, leaving 8 bases unmatched. The CDR3 totals 15 residues. The chain's CDR3 is CATRQGRQSNEKLFF. The DNA for the CDR3 is TGTGCCACCCGACAGGGGAGACAATCTAATGAAAAACTGTTTTTT.

The chain couples TRBV7-9 to TRBJ1-2; 7 bases line up with TRBD1. Trimming at V came to 7 bases and at J to 5 bases, leaving 13 bases not matched to a gene. Germline V gene sequence: CDR1 SEHNR, CDR2 FQNEAQ (reference sequence). The CDR3 consists of 15 residues. The CDR3 sequence is CASNPFPRQGYGYTF. Written as DNA, the CDR3 is TGTGCCAGCAACCCCTTCCCTCGACAGGGATATGGCTACACCTTC.

The V gene is TRBV5-4, the J gene TRBJ1-4; TRBD1 matches 7 bases. The junction had 9 bases not matched to a gene; V was cut back by 3 bases and J by 7 bases. Germline lookup yields CDR1 SGHNT and CDR2 YYREEE (reference sequence). The CDR3 has 15 residues. DNA for the CDR3: TGTGCCAGCAGCTATCGACAGGGTCACGGTGAAAAACTGTTTTTT. This gives the protein CASSYRQGHGEKLFF.

The chain combines TRBV7-8 with TRBJ1-6; 7 bases are a match to TRBD1. CDR3 length equals 15 residues. The junction had 2 bases not matched to a gene; V was cut back by 3 bases and J by 3 bases. The germline CDR1 and CDR2 sequences are SGHVS and FQNEAQ. The CDR3 spells CASSFGTDYNSPLHF. The CDR3 DNA follows: TGTGCCAGCAGCTTCGGGACAGACTATAATTCACCCCTCCACTTT.

This clone was detected a few times. The V and J genes are TRBV19 and TRBJ1-5, with 7 nucleotides matching TRBD1. The CDR3 loop spans 13 amino acids. The V and J ends lost 9 bases and 6 bases, in that order; junction bases with no gene match: 8. From germline, CDR1 is LNHDA and CDR2 SQIVND (reference sequence). The CDR3 region has the DNA TGTGCCAGCATAGGGGGCTGGGGTCAGCCCCAGCATTTT. Translating gives CASIGGWGQPQHF.

This CDR3 reads CASSPPGFSYNEQFF. The CDR3 nucleotides read TGTGCCAGCAGCCCCCCGGGGTTCTCCTACAATGAGCAGTTCTTC. The chain couples TRBV6-5 to TRBJ2-1, with TRBD2 as a possible D gene (5 bases). CDR1 MNHEY and CDR2 SVGAGI come from the germline V gene. This CDR3 spans 15 amino acids. The V and J ends lost 6 bases and 0 bases respectively, with 12 bases between them.

The chain couples TRBV25-1 to TRBJ1-6; 9 nucleotides align to TRBD1. Looked up from germline, CDR1 is MGHDK and CDR2 is SYGVNS. The CDR3 has 16 residues. Germline trimming cut 1 base from V and 6 bases from J; bases unmatched to any gene: 4. Here the CDR3 reads CASSEWRGQGNSPLHF. Here the CDR3 DNA reads TGTGCCAGCAGTGAATGGCGGGGACAGGGTAATTCACCCCTCCACTTT.

This clone was detected once. The V gene is TRBV9, the J gene TRBJ2-2, with D tentatively TRBD1 (6 bases). Trimming removed 5 bases at V and 3 bases at J, with 11 bases between. The germline gives CDR1 SGDLS, CDR2 YYNGEE. The CDR3 runs to 14 residues. The CDR3 DNA sequence: TGTGCCAGCAGTAGGGACATAGACACCGGGGAGCTGTTTTTT. Translating gives CASSRDIDTGELFF.

The V call is TRBV7-2, the J call TRBJ2-3; 7 bases line up with TRBD2. Per the germline V gene, CDR1 is SGHTA and CDR2 is FQGNSA. The CDR3 is 15 amino acids. Losses at the gene ends were 1 base for V and 4 bases for J; bases not matched to a gene: 5. The CDR3 DNA reads TGTGCCAGCAGCTTAGTTGCGGGGGAGGCAGATACGCAGTATTTT. Translated, it gives CASSLVAGEADTQYF.

The chain carries TRBV7-9 and TRBJ2-1; 7 positions agree with TRBD2. CDR3 size: 18 residues. Germline V gene lookup returns CDR1 SEHNR and CDR2 FQNEAQ (reference sequence). The ends lost 1 base at V and 7 bases at J; junction bases unmatched: 16. The CDR3 DNA sequence: TGTGCCAGCAGCTTAGATGTCGGGGGGACCCTCTTTCGGAATGAGCAGTTCTTC. Encoded protein: CASSLDVGGTLFRNEQFF.

The genes are TRBV5-1 and TRBJ2-1; D is possibly TRBD2 (5 bases). There are 15 residues in the CDR3. Germline V lookup: CDR1 SGHRS, CDR2 YFSETQ. V dropped 0 bases and J dropped 7 bases, with 14 bases sitting between them. The CDR3 region is CASSLAEGIRNEQFF. CDR3 sequence (DNA): TGCGCCAGCAGCTTGGCCGAGGGTATTAGGAATGAGCAGTTCTTC.

CDR3 in DNA: TGCAGCGTTGATCGTGGGGCGATGGCTTTCTTT. This translates into CSVDRGAMAFF. The rearrangement joins TRBV29-1 to TRBJ1-1; maybe TRBD1 (5 bases). Deletions cut 3 bases from V and 11 bases from J, with 13 bases between. The CDR3 length is 11 residues. The germline CDR1 and CDR2 sequences are SQVTM and ANQGSEA.